There are a few counts of the clone carrying this T cell receptor (beta chain). Antigen specificity is unknown. Being one base from a much bigger clone, this may be a read error. The source of the sample is a study of circulating CD8 cells and anti-PD-1 response in melanoma. Using about 15 ng of total RNA, TCR libraries were made with the QIAseq Immune Repertoire TCR panel. In TCRdb, the reads were re-called with MiXCR into one record per CDR3 protein. The table shows about 1,000 distinct CDR3 sequences, with around 8.9% occurring only once. The germline CDR1 and CDR2 sequences are SNHLY and FYNNEI. This CDR3 contains 14 residues. The V end was cut by 5 bases, the J end by 4 bases, with 12 bases between. Findings of the study overall: Tumor reactivity was tested by peptide assays on expanded sorted subsets. Previously treated and treatment-naive patients were pooled together.

Sorting of live CD3+CD8+TCRalphabeta+ cells by PD-1 and/or TIGIT gave four subsets. The rearrangement uses TRBV2 and TRBJ1-5; tentative D call: TRBD1 (5 bases). This TCR came from a human donor with melanoma. Material: CD8+ T cells from PBMCs, obtained at baseline or after one month of anti-PD-1 therapy (not recorded which). In DNA form, the CDR3 reads TGTGCCAGCAGTACCCCCGGGGGGAATCAGCCCCAGCATTTT. Its translation: CASSTPGGNQPQHF. Variable domain in full (rest from reference TRBV2 and TRBJ1-5): EPEVTQTPSHQVTQMGQEVILRCVPISNHLYFYWYRQILGQKVEFLVSFYNNEISEKSEIFDDQFSVERPDGSNFTLKIRSTKLEDSAMYFCASSTPGGNQPQHFGDGTRLSIL.